This T cell receptor beta chain was observed in a study of technical replicates of blood from a few donors. The protocol was immunoSEQ multiplex PCR, while the TCRdb copy is restricted to in-frame clones and leaves out a portion. This sample carries about 87,000 clones, over 90% of them seen once, and the ten largest clones take around 0.3%. The junction had 7 bases not matched to a gene; V was cut back by 4 bases and J by 6 bases. This CDR3 comprises 16 residues. CDR1 is SGHRS and CDR2 is YFSETQ in the germline V gene. The J gene is TRBJ2-3, the V gene TRBV5-1, with 14 bases lining up with TRBD2. This TCR was sampled from a human donor in good health. The sequenced material came from T cells isolated from PBMCs. In DNA, the CDR3 is TGCGCCAGCAGCCCGGGACTAGCGGGAGTACGGGATACGCAGTATTTT. It translates to CASSPGLAGVRDTQYF. The whole variable domain, remainder taken from reference TRBV5-1 and TRBJ2-3, is KAGVTQTPRYLIKTRGQQVTLSCSPISGHRSVSWYQQTPGQGLQFLFEYFSETQRNKGNFPGRFSGRQFSNSRSEMNVSTLELGDSALYLCASSPGLAGVRDTQYFGPGTRLTVL.